This T cell receptor beta chain was identified during a study of cytotoxic CD8 clonotypes in ibrutinib-treated CLL. The source of about 2 micrograms of genomic DNA for TCR beta libraries was cryopreserved PBMCs. Trimming left V 4 bases short and J 3 bases short, with 14 bases between. CDR3 length: 15 residues. Germline values: CDR1 MNHEY, CDR2 SVGAGI. Study-level findings and limits: T-cell clonality at baseline went above that of age-matched healthy donors and rose and fell with circulating CD8+ T-cell counts.

The assay was immunoSEQ multiplex PCR, and TCRdb's table has in-frame clones only and misses some. The sample contains about 120,000 clones, roughly 60% of which appear only once. Turning to this clone: Its antigen is not identified.

The starting material was PBMCs, obtained after 24 months of ibrutinib treatment. The chain links TRBV6-5 to TRBJ2-3; D is perhaps TRBD1 (5 bases). The clonotype originates from a human donor with chronic lymphocytic leukemia. This chain's CDR3 is CASSFQGGRTDTQYF. The DNA for the CDR3 is TGTGCCAGCAGTTTCCAGGGTGGGCGGACAGATACGCAGTATTTT.